Listed below are T cell receptor beta chains from one sample, sequenced in a study of cytomegalovirus exposure and HLA in healthy donors. Sequencing used immunoSEQ multiplex PCR; TCRdb keeps in-frame clones, though not all of them. The table records about 200,000 clones, roughly 83% of them present only once. The sample taken for sequencing was PBMCs. The receptor set was obtained from a woman aged 18-29 years in good health and CMV-seronegative. The CDR3 runs from the conserved cysteine through the conserved F or W. D genes are given only for firm matches. A row's size may be missing; if present it is once, few, many or a size class.

abundance	len	v_gene	j_gene	d_gene	CDR3aa	CDR3nt
.	15	TRBV5-1	TRBJ2-2	.	CASSSGTPNTGELFF	TGCGCCAGCAGCTCCGGGACACCGAACACCGGGGAGCTGTTTTTT
once	14	TRBV9	TRBJ2-2	.	CASSPAWGAGELFF	TGTGCCAGCAGCCCCGCGTGGGGGGCCGGGGAGCTGTTTTTT
.	12	TRBV6-6	TRBJ1-5	.	CASTHSDQPQHF	TGTGCCAGCACCCATAGTGATCAGCCCCAGCATTTT
.	14	TRBV2	TRBJ1-4	.	CATRGRVRNEKLFF	TGTGCCACCCGCGGGCGGGTCCGTAATGAAAAACTGTTTTTT
.	13	TRBV19	TRBJ1-1	.	CASSIGEATEAFF	TGTGCCAGTAGTATCGGCGAAGCCACTGAAGCTTTCTTT
once	16	TRBV5-4	TRBJ2-2	TRBD2	CASSTSGRAGTGELFF	TGTGCCAGCAGCACTAGCGGGAGGGCCGGCACCGGGGAGCTGTTTTTT
.	16	TRBV15	TRBJ1-5	TRBD1	CATSRDDRASNQPQHF	TGTGCCACCAGCAGAGACGACAGGGCTAGCAATCAGCCCCAGCATTTT
.	16	TRBV6-4	TRBJ1-6	.	CASRRTPQGYNSPLHF	TGTGCCAGCAGAAGGACCCCGCAGGGATATAATTCACCCCTCCACTTT
few	13	TRBV6-1	TRBJ1-2	.	CASSENRPGGYTF	TGTGCCAGCAGTGAAAATCGTCCGGGTGGCTACACCTTC
.	15	TRBV6-1	TRBJ2-5	TRBD2	CASSDDAGGGETQYF	TGTGCCAGCAGTGATGATGCGGGGGGCGGAGAGACCCAGTACTTC
.	16	TRBV4-1	TRBJ2-7	TRBD2	CASSLTGLAGSNEQYF	TGCGCCAGCAGCCTCACGGGACTAGCGGGGAGTAACGAGCAGTACTTC
.	13	TRBV14	TRBJ2-5	.	CASSQDGTGTQYF	TGTGCCAGCAGCCAAGACGGGACGGGGACCCAGTACTTC
.	14	TRBV5-4	TRBJ2-5	TRBD1	CASSVGQGLNTQYF	TGTGCCAGCAGCGTAGGACAGGGGTTAAACACCCAGTACTTC
.	15	TRBV28	TRBJ1-1	.	CASSVFSSSNTEAFF	TGTGCCAGCAGTGTATTCAGCTCCAGTAACACTGAAGCTTTCTTT
.	15	TRBV27	TRBJ2-2	TRBD2	CASSLSGTRAGELFF	TGTGCCAGCAGTTTATCCGGGACTAGGGCCGGGGAGCTGTTTTTT
.	12	TRBV6-1	TRBJ2-7	.	CASSELFDEQYF	TGTGCCAGCAGTGAACTGTTCGACGAGCAGTACTTC
.	12	TRBV29-1	TRBJ1-1	.	CSVDRAGAEAFF	TGCAGCGTTGACAGGGCGGGCGCTGAAGCTTTCTTT
once	13	TRBV7-9	TRBJ2-7	.	CASSQPPSGEQYF	TGTGCCAGCAGCCAACCGCCCAGTGGGGAGCAGTACTTC
.	14	TRBV5-6	TRBJ1-5	.	CASSLDGFNQPQHF	TGTGCCAGCAGCTTGGACGGCTTCAATCAGCCCCAGCATTTT
.	14	TRBV7-2	TRBJ2-3	.	CASSADVGTDTQYF	TGTGCCAGCAGCGCCGACGTCGGCACAGATACGCAGTATTTT
.	14	TRBV5-1	TRBJ2-5	TRBD1	CASSSWTGEETQYF	TGCGCCAGCAGCTCATGGACAGGGGAAGAGACCCAGTACTTC
.	14	TRBV27	TRBJ1-1	.	CASSLGSADTEAFF	TGTGCCAGCAGTTTAGGGAGCGCTGACACTGAAGCTTTCTTT
.	13	TRBV2	TRBJ1-2	.	CASRAEGIISDTF	TGTGCCAGCAGGGCGGAGGGGATCATCTCGGATACCTTC
.	15	TRBV5-1	TRBJ1-1	.	CASSLGAPGFFEAFF	TGCGCCAGCAGCTTGGGGGCACCAGGGTTTTTTGAAGCTTTCTTT
.	15	TRBV6-1	TRBJ1-2	TRBD1	CASSGTGVRNYGYTF	TGTGCCAGCAGTGGGACAGGCGTTCGTAACTATGGCTACACCTTC
.	19	TRBV11-2	TRBJ2-2	TRBD1	CASRQPTPLGTGLTGELFF	TGTGCCAGCAGACAACCGACCCCCCTCGGGACAGGGTTAACCGGGGAGCTGTTTTTT
.	12	TRBV15	TRBJ2-3	.	CATSRDIDTQYF	TGTGCCACCAGCAGAGATATAGATACGCAGTATTTT
.	15	TRBV27	TRBJ1-2	.	CASRPLGLGNYGYTF	TGTGCCAGCAGACCCCTCGGCTTGGGCAACTATGGCTACACCTTC
few	16	TRBV4-1	TRBJ1-5	TRBD1	CASSPSGQGAVQPQHF	TGCGCCAGCAGCCCTTCAGGACAGGGGGCTGTTCAGCCCCAGCATTTT
.	14	TRBV2	TRBJ2-3	TRBD1	CASGPGQGSDTQYF	TGTGCCAGCGGCCCGGGACAGGGCTCAGATACGCAGTATTTT
.	14	TRBV7-9	TRBJ2-7	TRBD1	CASSSGTGSYEQYF	TGTGCCAGCAGCTCCGGGACAGGTTCCTACGAGCAGTACTTC
many	16	TRBV6-1	TRBJ2-1	TRBD2	CASSESSGGDYNEQFF	TGTGCCAGCAGTGAGTCTAGCGGGGGGGACTACAATGAGCAGTTCTTC
.	16	TRBV10-3	TRBJ1-5	TRBD1	CAISESGTGANQPQHF	TGTGCCATCAGTGAGTCTGGGACAGGGGCAAATCAGCCCCAGCATTTT
.	15	TRBV6-1	TRBJ2-2	.	CASSGGTTNTGELFF	TGTGCCAGCAGTGGCGGGACAACCAACACCGGGGAGCTGTTTTTT
few	14	TRBV10-3	TRBJ2-7	.	CAISESSTSYEQYF	TGTGCCATCAGTGAGTCGAGCACGTCCTACGAGCAGTACTTC
.	13	TRBV5-6	TRBJ1-4	.	CASSPQGDEKLFF	TGTGCCAGCAGCCCTCAAGGGGATGAAAAACTGTTTTTT
few	14	TRBV5-1	TRBJ2-1	.	CASSLTGGPGEQFF	TGCGCCAGCAGCTTAACCGGGGGCCCGGGCGAGCAGTTCTTC
many	13	TRBV15	TRBJ2-1	.	CATSPLSYNEQFF	TGTGCCACCAGCCCCCTCTCCTACAATGAGCAGTTCTTC
once	13	TRBV5-1	TRBJ2-7	.	CASSLDGPYEQYF	TGCGCCAGCAGCTTGGACGGACCCTACGAGCAGTACTTC
once	19	TRBV10-3	TRBJ2-1	TRBD2	CAISLSSGTSGMTYNEQFF	TGTGCCATCAGCCTATCGTCCGGGACTAGCGGGATGACCTACAATGAGCAGTTCTTC
once	13	TRBV6-1	TRBJ2-1	.	CASRKGLDNEQFF	TGTGCCAGCAGAAAGGGGCTCGACAATGAGCAGTTCTTC
.	15	TRBV5-8	TRBJ2-7	TRBD1	CASSLGQGGNYEQYF	TGTGCCAGCAGCTTGGGACAGGGTGGAAACTACGAGCAGTACTTC
.	15	TRBV19	TRBJ1-3	TRBD1	CASSMMTGTGNTIYF	TGTGCCAGTAGTATGATGACAGGGACTGGAAACACCATATATTTT
.	14	TRBV30	TRBJ2-6	.	CAWSTVSGANVLTF	TGTGCCTGGAGTACCGTCTCTGGGGCCAACGTCCTGACTTTC
.	11	TRBV10-2	TRBJ2-7	.	CASSDRYEQYF	TGCGCCAGCTCCGACAGGTACGAGCAGTACTTC
.	15	TRBV28	TRBJ1-2	TRBD1	CASSGRDREFYGYTF	TGTGCCAGCAGTGGACGGGACAGGGAGTTCTATGGCTACACCTTC
.	16	TRBV7-9	TRBJ2-7	TRBD2	CASSRSGSAGRYEQYF	TGTGCCAGCAGCCGGTCGGGGTCAGCGGGAAGGTACGAGCAGTACTTC
.	13	TRBV19	TRBJ2-3	.	CATGTDGTDTQYF	TGTGCCACCGGGACGGATGGCACAGATACGCAGTATTTT
.	16	TRBV4-1	TRBJ2-7	TRBD2	CASSPTGTSGSYEQYF	TGCGCCAGCAGCCCGACCGGGACTAGCGGGAGTTACGAGCAGTACTTC
.	15	TRBV28	TRBJ1-5	TRBD1	CASSFKGASNQPQHF	TGTGCCAGCAGTTTTAAGGGGGCCAGCAATCAGCCCCAGCATTTT
.	14	TRBV29-1	TRBJ2-1	TRBD1	CSVRNRGAYNEQFF	TGCAGCGTCCGGAACAGGGGGGCCTACAATGAGCAGTTCTTC
.	14	TRBV18	TRBJ1-5	.	CASSEGQSGQPQHF	TGTGCCAGCTCCGAAGGACAGTCTGGTCAGCCCCAGCATTTT
.	15	TRBV6-5	TRBJ2-1	.	CASSVGPSSYNEQFF	TGTGCCAGCAGCGTGGGGCCCAGCTCCTACAATGAGCAGTTCTTC
.	13	TRBV11-2	TRBJ1-4	.	CASSVATNEKLFF	TGTGCCAGCAGCGTAGCAACTAATGAAAAACTGTTTTTT
.	15	TRBV7-8	TRBJ1-2	TRBD1	CASSFGRTGTYGYTF	TGTGCCAGCAGTTTTGGACGGACAGGGACCTATGGCTACACCTTC